This record concerns one T cell receptor (beta chain) sequence. The data were taken from a study of cytomegalovirus exposure and HLA in healthy donors. Amplification used 60 Vbeta primers and 13 Jbeta primers. Sequencing was performed with immunoSEQ multiplex PCR; in TCRdb, only in-frame clones are kept and a portion is missing. The repertoire includes some 140,000 clones, 80% of them detected once, and around 5.6% sits in the top ten. Sequenced material: PBMCs. The clonotype comes from a middle-aged woman in good health and CMV-seropositive.

CDR3 sequence (DNA): TGTGCCAGCAGACCACAAAGTTCTAACACTGAAGCTTTCTTT. The encoded protein is CASRPQSSNTEAFF. The J gene is TRBJ1-1, the V gene TRBV25-1; the D is unclear. This CDR3 has 14 amino acids. Germline V gene lookup returns CDR1 MGHDK and CDR2 SYGVNS. V lost 6 bases and J 2 bases, leaving 13 bases between the germline ends.